A selection of T cell receptor beta chains follows, all from one sample in a study of blood T cells in healthy people across ages. MiXCR, run by TCRdb on the 5' RACE reads, gives a single entry per CDR3 protein. The table lists over 950,000 distinct CDR3 sequences, more than 30% of them singletons, with roughly 14% in the top ten. The sequencing input was blood. The receptors here all came from a man between 18 and 29 years old in good health. Both conserved end residues are part of each CDR3. A D gene is named only where the DNA matches it firmly.

J: TRBJ1-1; V: TRBV10-3; D: TRBD1; CDR3: CAIRADRVTEAFF
J: TRBJ2-7; V: TRBV12-3/TRBV12-4; D: -; CDR3: CASSLNQGDLRSYEQYF
J: TRBJ2-1; V: TRBV19; D: -; CDR3: CASSIRDTYNEQFF
J: TRBJ2-5; V: TRBV7-2; D: -; CDR3: CASSPVVDNEQYF
J: TRBJ1-1; V: TRBV3-1; D: TRBD1; CDR3: CASSLGQVRVTEAFF
J: -; V: TRBV9; D: -; CDR3: CASSIEGRVAETQYF
J: TRBJ2-1; V: TRBV12-3/TRBV12-4; D: -; CDR3: CASKGQGRWNEQFF
J: TRBJ2-3; V: TRBV5-1; D: TRBD1; CDR3: CASRPKGQPTDTQYF
J: TRBJ2-3; V: TRBV12-3/TRBV12-4; D: TRBD2; CDR3: CASSIRGLAGTRTDTQYF
J: TRBJ1-2; V: TRBV3-1; D: -; CDR3: CASRQGPRGNYGYTF
J: TRBJ2-7; V: TRBV6-6; D: -; CDR3: CASSYPGRPYEQYF
J: TRBJ2-3; V: TRBV2; D: TRBD1; CDR3: CASRADRDNGDTQYF
J: TRBJ1-5; V: TRBV20-1; D: TRBD1; CDR3: CSASTGEGQGGNSNQPQHF
J: TRBJ1-5; V: TRBV5-1; D: -; CDR3: CASSLAGGLNQPQHF
J: TRBJ1-2; V: TRBV7-9; D: -; CDR3: CASSTGRDNYGYTF
J: TRBJ1-1; V: TRBV18; D: -; CDR3: CASSPPRGSNTEAFF
J: TRBJ1-2; V: TRBV10-3; D: -; CDR3: CAISDRNRDTQGYTF
J: TRBJ2-1; V: TRBV7-2; D: TRBD2; CDR3: CASRQTSGGTQFF